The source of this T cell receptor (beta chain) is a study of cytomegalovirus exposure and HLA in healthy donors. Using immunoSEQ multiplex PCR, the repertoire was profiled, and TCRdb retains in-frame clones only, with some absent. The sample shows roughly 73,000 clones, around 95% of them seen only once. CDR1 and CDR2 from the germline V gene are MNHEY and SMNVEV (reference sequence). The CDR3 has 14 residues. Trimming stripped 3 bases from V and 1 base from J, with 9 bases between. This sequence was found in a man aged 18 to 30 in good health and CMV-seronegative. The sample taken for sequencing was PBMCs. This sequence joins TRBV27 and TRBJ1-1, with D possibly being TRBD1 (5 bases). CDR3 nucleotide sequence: TGTGCCAGCAGTTTCGCGACAGAGAACACTGAAGCTTTCTTT. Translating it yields CASSFATENTEAFF.